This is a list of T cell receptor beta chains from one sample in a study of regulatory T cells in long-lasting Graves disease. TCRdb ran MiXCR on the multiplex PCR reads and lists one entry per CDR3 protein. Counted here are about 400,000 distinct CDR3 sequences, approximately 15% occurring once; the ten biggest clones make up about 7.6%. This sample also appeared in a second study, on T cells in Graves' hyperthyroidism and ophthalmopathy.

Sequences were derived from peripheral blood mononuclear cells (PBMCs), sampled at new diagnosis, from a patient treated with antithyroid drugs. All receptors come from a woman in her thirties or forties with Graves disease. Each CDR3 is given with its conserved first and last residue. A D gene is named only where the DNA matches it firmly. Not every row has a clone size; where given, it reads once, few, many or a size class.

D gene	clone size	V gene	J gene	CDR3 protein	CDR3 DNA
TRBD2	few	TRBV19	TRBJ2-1	CASSIRLAGGIEQFF	TGTGCCAGTAGTATACGACTAGCGGGAGGCATTGAGCAGTTCTTC
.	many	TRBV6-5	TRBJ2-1	CASSYGGASYNEQFF	TGTGCCAGCAGTTATGGGGGAGCGTCCTACAATGAGCAGTTCTTC
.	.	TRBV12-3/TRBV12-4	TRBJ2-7	CASSLGGRSSSEQYF	TGTGCCAGCAGTTTAGGTGGACGGAGCTCCTCCGAGCAGTACTTC
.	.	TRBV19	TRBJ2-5	CASSIFSGETQYF	TGTGCCAGTAGTATTTTCAGTGGGGAGACCCAGTACTTC
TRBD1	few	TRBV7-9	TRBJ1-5	CASSTDRDGRQPQHF	TGTGCCAGCAGCACGGACAGGGACGGACGTCAGCCCCAGCATTTT
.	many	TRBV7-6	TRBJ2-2	CASSLARQGPNTGELFF	TGTGCCAGCAGCTTAGCACGGCAGGGGCCGAACACCGGGGAGCTGTTTTTT
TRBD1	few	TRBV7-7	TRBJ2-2	CASSAGQGVTGELFF	TGTGCTAGCAGCGCAGGACAGGGTGTAACCGGGGAGCTGTTTTTT
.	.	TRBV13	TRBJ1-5	CASSTGQNNQPQHF	TGTGCCAGCAGCACAGGACAGAACAATCAGCCCCAGCATTTT
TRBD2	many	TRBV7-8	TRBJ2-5	CASSLASLAGQETQYF	TGTGCCAGCAGCTTAGCCTCTCTAGCGGGACAAGAGACCCAGTACTTC
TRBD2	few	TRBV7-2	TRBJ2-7	CASSSRTSGPYEQYF	TGTGCCAGCAGCTCCCGGACTAGCGGACCCTACGAGCAGTACTTC
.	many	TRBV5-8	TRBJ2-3	CASSLEGAGVDTQYF	TGTGCCAGCAGCTTGGAGGGGGCGGGAGTCGATACGCAGTATTTT
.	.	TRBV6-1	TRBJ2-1	CASSDLTHRGGHTYNEQFF	TGTGCCAGCAGTGACCTTACACACCGCGGAGGTCACACCTACAATGAGCAGTTCTTC
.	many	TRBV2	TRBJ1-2	CASSEQENNYGYTF	TGTGCCAGCAGTGAACAGGAAAATAACTATGGCTACACCTTC
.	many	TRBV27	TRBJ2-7	CASSLARGSYEQYF	TGTGCCAGCAGTTTAGCTAGAGGTTCCTACGAGCAGTACTTC
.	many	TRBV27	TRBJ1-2	CASRMGGRGNYGYTF	TGTGCCAGCAGAATGGGAGGGCGCGGTAACTATGGCTACACCTTC
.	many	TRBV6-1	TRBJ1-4	CAVQGDATNEKLFF	TGTGCCGTACAGGGCGATGCAACTAATGAAAAACTGTTTTTT
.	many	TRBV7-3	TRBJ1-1	CASSLSRLNTEAFF	TGTGCCAGCAGCTTAAGTCGGCTGAACACTGAAGCTTTCTTT
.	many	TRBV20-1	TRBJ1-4	CSAIWDRASATNEKLFF	TGCAGTGCTATATGGGACCGCGCCTCTGCAACTAATGAAAAACTGTTTTTT
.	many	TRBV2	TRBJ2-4	CASSGQAGTNIQYF	TGTGCCAGCAGTGGGCAGGCGGGAACAAACATTCAGTACTTC
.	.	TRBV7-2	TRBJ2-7	CASSLEAAYYEQYF	TGTGCCAGCAGCTTAGAGGCCGCCTACTACGAGCAGTACTTC
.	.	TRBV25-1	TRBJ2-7	CASSAGIPYEQYF	TGTGCCAGCAGTGCAGGGATCCCCTACGAGCAGTACTTC
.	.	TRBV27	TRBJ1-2	CASSLSSRVIGGYTF	TGTGCCAGCAGTTTATCGTCCAGGGTGATAGGTGGCTACACCTTC
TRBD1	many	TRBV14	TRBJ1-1	CASSQVKGQHLNTEAFF	TGTGCCAGCAGCCAAGTAAAGGGACAGCATTTGAACACTGAAGCTTTCTTT
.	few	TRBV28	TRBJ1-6	CASSRGPEPLHF	TGTGCCAGCAGCCGGGGCCCTGAACCCCTCCACTTT
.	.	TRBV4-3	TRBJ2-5	CASSQVGSGQETQYF	TGCGCCAGCAGCCAAGTCGGTAGCGGCCAAGAGACCCAGTACTTC
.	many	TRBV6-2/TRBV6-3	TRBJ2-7	CASSYVNEQYF	TGTGCCAGCAGTTACGTGAACGAGCAGTACTTC
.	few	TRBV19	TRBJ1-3	CASSTLIGSSGNTIYF	TGTGCCAGTAGTACCCTAATTGGAAGCTCTGGAAACACCATATATTTT
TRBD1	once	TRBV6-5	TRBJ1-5	CASSWTGREPQHF	TGTGCCAGCAGTTGGACAGGGCGGGAGCCCCAGCATTTT
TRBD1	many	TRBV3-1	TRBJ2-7	CASSHHDRDHEQYF	TGTGCCAGCAGCCACCACGACAGGGACCACGAGCAGTACTTC
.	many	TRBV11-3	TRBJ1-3	CASAEYSGNTIYF	TGTGCCAGCGCGGAGTACTCTGGAAACACCATATATTTT
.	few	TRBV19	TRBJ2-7	CASRRAGSYEQYF	TGTGCCAGTCGCAGGGCAGGGTCCTACGAGCAGTACTTC
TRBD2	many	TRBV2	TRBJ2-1	CASKLAGGTNEQFF	TGTGCCAGCAAACTAGCGGGAGGAACCAATGAGCAGTTCTTC
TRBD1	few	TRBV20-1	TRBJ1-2	CSARGPTGALPYDGYTF	TGCAGTGCTAGAGGACCCACAGGGGCGCTTCCCTATGATGGCTACACCTTC
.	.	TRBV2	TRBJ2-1	CVSSDGLAELAKNIQFF	TGTGTCAGCAGTGATGGCCTGGCAGAACTAGCCAAAAACATTCAGTTCTTC
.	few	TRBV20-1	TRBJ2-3	CSATTLARGTDTQYF	TGCAGTGCTACTACTCTAGCTAGGGGCACAGATACGCAGTATTTT
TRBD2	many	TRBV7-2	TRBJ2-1	CASSLTGTSGTFEKQFF	TGTGCCAGCAGCTTAACAGGGACTAGCGGGACATTTGAGAAGCAGTTCTTC
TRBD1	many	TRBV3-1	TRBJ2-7	CASSPGQGVDEQYF	TGTGCCAGCAGCCCCGGACAGGGCGTGGACGAGCAGTACTTC
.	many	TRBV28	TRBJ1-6	CASRDYNSPLHF	TGTGCCAGCAGGGACTATAATTCACCCCTCCACTTT
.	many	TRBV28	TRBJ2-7	CASSLYSNYEQYF	TGTGCCAGCAGTTTATACAGTAACTACGAGCAGTACTTC
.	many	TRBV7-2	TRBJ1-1	CASSATGGSTEAFF	TGTGCCAGCAGCGCGACAGGCGGAAGCACTGAAGCTTTCTTT
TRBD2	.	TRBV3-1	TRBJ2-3	CASSPTGAGGTDTQYF	TGTGCCAGCAGCCCTACAGGGGCGGGGGGGACAGATACGCAGTATTTT
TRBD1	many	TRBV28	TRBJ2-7	CASISGDRAKEQYF	TGTGCCAGCATATCCGGGGACAGGGCGAAGGAGCAGTACTTC
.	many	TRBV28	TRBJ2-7	CASSQLRMWEQYF	TGTGCCAGCAGCCAACTCCGCATGTGGGAGCAGTACTTC
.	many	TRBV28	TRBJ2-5	CASSLPLDWETQYF	TGTGCCAGCAGTTTACCCCTGGACTGGGAGACCCAGTACTTC
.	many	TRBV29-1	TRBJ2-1	CSVETETSYNEQFF	TGCAGCGTTGAAACGGAAACCTCCTACAATGAGCAGTTCTTC
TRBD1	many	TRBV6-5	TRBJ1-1	CASSYSTRDRSAEAFF	TGTGCCAGCAGTTACTCGACTCGGGACAGGTCGGCTGAAGCTTTCTTT
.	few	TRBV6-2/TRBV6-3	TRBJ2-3	CASSYGRDADTQYF	TGTGCCAGCAGTTACGGTCGGGACGCAGATACGCAGTATTTT
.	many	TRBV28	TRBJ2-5	CASSFIRETQYF	TGTGCCAGCAGTTTCATCAGGGAGACCCAGTACTTC
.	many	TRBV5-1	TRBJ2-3	CASSSRPTVDTQYF	TGCGCCAGCTCCAGCAGACCCACAGTAGATACGCAGTATTTT
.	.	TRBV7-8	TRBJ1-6	CASSPGASYNSPLHF	TGTGCCAGCAGCCCCGGAGCCTCCTATAATTCACCCCTCCACTTT
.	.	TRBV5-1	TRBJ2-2	CASSLHPPEDAGELFF	TGCGCCAGCAGCTTACACCCTCCGGAGGACGCCGGGGAGCTGTTTTTT
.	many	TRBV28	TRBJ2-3	CASSWGRQTDTQYF	TGTGCCAGCAGTTGGGGAAGACAGACAGATACGCAGTATTTT
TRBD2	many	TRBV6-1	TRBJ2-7	CASSEAFFRTSSYEQYF	TGTGCCAGCAGTGAAGCATTTTTTCGGACTAGTTCCTACGAGCAGTACTTC